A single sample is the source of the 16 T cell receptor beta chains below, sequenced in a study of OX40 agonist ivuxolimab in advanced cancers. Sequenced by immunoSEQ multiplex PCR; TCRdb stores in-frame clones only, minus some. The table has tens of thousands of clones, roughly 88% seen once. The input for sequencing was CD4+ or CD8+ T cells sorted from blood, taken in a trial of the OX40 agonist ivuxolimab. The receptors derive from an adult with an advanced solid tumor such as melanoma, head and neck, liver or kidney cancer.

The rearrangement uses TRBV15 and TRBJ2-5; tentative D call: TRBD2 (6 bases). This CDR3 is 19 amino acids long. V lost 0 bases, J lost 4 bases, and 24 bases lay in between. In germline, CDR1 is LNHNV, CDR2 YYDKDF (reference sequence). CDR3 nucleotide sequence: TGTGCCACCAGCAGAGATCTATTGACGCTGGAGGGTTTGGTAGAGACCCAGTACTTC. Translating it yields CATSRDLLTLEGLVETQYF.

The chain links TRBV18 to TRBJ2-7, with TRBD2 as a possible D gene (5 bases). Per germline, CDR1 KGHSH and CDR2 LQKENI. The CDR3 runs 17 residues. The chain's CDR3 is CASSPPPPTRKGGMRVV. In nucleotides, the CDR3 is TGTGCCAGCTCACCACCCCCCCCGACAAGGAAAGGTGGCATGCGGGTAGTC.

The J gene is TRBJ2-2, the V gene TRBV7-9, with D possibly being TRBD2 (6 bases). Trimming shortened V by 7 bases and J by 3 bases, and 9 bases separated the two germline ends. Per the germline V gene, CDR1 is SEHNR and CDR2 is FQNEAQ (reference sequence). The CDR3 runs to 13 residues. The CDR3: CASTGEDTGELFF. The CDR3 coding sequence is TGTGCCAGCACGGGGGAAGACACCGGGGAGCTGTTTTTT.

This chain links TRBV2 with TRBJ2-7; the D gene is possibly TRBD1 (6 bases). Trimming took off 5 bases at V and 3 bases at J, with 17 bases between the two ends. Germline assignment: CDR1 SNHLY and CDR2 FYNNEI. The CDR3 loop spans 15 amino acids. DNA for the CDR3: TGTGCCAGCAGTCGGACAGTCCTTTTGAACTACGAGCAGTACGTC. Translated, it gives CASSRTVLLNYEQYV.

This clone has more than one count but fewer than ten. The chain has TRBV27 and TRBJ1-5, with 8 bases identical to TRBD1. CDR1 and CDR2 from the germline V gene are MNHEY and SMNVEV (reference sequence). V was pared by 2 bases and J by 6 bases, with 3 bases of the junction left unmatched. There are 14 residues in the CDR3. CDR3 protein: CASSLGQGLQPQHF. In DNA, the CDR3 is TGTGCCAGCAGTTTAGGACAGGGCCTTCAGCCCCAGCATTTT.

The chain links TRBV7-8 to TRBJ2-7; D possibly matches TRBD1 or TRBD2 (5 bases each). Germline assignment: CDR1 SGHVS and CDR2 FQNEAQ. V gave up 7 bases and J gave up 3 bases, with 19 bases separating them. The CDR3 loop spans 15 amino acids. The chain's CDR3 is CASTESEGNLYEQYF. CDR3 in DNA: TGTGCCAGCACCGAGAGCGAGGGGAACCTCTACGAGCAGTACTTC.

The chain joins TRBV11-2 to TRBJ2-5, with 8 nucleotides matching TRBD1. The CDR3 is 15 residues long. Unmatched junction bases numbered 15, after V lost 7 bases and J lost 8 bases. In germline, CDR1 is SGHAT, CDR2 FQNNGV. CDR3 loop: CASIDPRGDRRTQYF. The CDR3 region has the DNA TGTGCCAGCATCGACCCACGCGGGGACAGGCGAACCCAGTACTTC.

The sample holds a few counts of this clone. Here the CDR3 reads CASSLRVGWQAFF. DNA for the CDR3: TGTGCCAGCAGCTTGAGGGTTGGCTGGCAAGCTTTCTTT. This chain links TRBV7-9 with TRBJ1-1; unclear D gene. V was shortened by 3 bases and J by 9 bases, with 14 bases between the two germline ends. Germline CDR1 reads SEHNR; CDR2 reads FQNEAQ (reference sequence). This CDR3 comprises 13 residues.

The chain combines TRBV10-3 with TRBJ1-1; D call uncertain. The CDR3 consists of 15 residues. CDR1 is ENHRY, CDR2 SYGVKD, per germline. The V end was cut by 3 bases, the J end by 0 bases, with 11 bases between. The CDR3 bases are TGTGCCATCAGTGACAACAGACCAATGAACACTGAAGCTTTCTTT. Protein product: CAISDNRPMNTEAFF.

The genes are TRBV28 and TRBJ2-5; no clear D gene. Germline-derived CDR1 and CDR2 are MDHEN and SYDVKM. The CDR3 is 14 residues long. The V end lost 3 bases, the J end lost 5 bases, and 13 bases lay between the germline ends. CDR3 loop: CASSLGDLEETQYF. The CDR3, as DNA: TGTGCCAGCAGTTTGGGTGACCTAGAGGAGACCCAGTACTTC.

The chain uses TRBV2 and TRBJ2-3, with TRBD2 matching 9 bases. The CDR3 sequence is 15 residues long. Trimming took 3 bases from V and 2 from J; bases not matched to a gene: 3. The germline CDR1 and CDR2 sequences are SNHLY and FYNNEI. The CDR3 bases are TGTGCCAGCAGTGATCAGCGGGGGGCCACAGATACGCAGTATTTT. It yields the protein CASSDQRGATDTQYF.

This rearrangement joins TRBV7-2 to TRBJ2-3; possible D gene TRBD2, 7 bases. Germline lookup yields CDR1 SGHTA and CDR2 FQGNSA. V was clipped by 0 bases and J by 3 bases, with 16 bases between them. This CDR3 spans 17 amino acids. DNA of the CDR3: TGTGCCAGCAGCTTAGCGCTAGGGGGGGGCGTTACAGATACGCAGTATTTT. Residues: CASSLALGGGVTDTQYF.

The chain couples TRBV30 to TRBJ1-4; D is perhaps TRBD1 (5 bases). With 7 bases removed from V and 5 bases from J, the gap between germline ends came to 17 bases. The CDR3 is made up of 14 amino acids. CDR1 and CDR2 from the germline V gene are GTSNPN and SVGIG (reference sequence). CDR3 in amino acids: CASPGGLRNEKLFF. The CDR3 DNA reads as TGTGCCTCACCCGGGGGACTGAGAAATGAAAAACTGTTTTTT.

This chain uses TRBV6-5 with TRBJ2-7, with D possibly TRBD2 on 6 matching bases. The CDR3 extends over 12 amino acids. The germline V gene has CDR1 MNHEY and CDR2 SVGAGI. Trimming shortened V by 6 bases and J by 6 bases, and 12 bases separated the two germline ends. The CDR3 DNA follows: TGTGCCAGCAGGCCTGGGGGAGGCGAGCAGTACGTC. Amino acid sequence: CASRPGGGEQYV.

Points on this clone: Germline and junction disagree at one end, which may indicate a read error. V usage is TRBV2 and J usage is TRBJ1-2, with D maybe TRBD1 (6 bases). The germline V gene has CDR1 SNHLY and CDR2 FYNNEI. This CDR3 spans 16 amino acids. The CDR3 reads CASSDPETGWDYDYTF. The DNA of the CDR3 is TGTGCCAGCAGTGATCCAGAGACAGGTTGGGACTATGACTACACCTTC.

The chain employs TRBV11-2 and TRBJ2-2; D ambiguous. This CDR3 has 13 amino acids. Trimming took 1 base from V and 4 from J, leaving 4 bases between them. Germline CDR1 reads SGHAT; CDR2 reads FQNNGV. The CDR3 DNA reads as TGTGCCAGCAGCTTAGGCGCCACCGGGGAGCTGTTTTTT. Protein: CASSLGATGELFF. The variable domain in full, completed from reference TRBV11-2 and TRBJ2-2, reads EAGVAQSPRYKIIEKRQSVAFWCNPISGHATLYWYQQILGQGPKLLIQFQNNGVVDDSQLPKDRFSAERLKGVDSTLKIQPAKLEDSAVYLCASSLGATGELFFGEGSRLTVL.